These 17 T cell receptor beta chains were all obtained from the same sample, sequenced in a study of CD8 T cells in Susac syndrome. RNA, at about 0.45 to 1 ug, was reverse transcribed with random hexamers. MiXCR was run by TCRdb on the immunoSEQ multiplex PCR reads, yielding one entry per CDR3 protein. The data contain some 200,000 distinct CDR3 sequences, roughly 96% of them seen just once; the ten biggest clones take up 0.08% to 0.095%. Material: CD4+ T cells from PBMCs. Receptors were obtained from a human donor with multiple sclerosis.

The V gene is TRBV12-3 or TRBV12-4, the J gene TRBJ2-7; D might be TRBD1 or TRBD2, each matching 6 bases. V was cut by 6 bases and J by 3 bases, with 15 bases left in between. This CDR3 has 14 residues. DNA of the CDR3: TGTGCCAGCAGAAAACAGGGAGGACGCTACGAGCAGTACTTC. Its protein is CASRKQGGRYEQYF.

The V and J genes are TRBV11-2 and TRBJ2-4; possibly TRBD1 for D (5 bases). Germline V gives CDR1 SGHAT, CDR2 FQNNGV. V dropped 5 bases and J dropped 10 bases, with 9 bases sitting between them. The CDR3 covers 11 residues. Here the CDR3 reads CASSPPGIQYF. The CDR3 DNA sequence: TGTGCCAGCAGCCCCCCAGGGATTCAGTACTTC.

The CDR3 spells CATSRDRLANPSRHEQYF. CDR3 nucleotides: TGTGCCACCAGCAGAGATCGACTAGCGAACCCTTCTAGGCACGAGCAGTACTTC. This chain uses TRBV15 with TRBJ2-7; 8 bases map to TRBD2. Per the germline V gene, CDR1 is LNHNV and CDR2 is YYDKDF (reference sequence). Trimming removed 0 bases from V and 5 bases from J; junction bases left unmatched: 15. The CDR3 extends over 18 amino acids. The full variable domain, in which reference TRBV15 and TRBJ2-7 provide the parts outside the CDR3, is DAMVIQNPRYQVTQFGKPVTLSCSQTLNHNVMYWYQQKSSQAPKLLFHYYDKDFNNEADTPDNFQSRRPNTSFCFLDIRSPGLGDTAMYLCATSRDRLANPSRHEQYFGPGTRLTVT.

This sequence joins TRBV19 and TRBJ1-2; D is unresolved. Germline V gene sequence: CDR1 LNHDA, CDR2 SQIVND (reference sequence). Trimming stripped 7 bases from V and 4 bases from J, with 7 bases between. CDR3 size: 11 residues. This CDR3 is CASTPGYGYTF. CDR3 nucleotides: TGTGCCAGTACCCCGGGCTATGGCTACACCTTC.

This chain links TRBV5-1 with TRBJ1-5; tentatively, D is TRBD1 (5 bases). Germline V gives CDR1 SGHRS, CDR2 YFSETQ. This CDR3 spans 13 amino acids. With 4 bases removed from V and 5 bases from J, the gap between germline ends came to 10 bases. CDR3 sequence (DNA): TGCGCCAGCAGCCAGGGTATCGATCAGCCCCAGCATTTT. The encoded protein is CASSQGIDQPQHF. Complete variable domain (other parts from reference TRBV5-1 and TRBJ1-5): KAGVTQTPRYLIKTRGQQVTLSCSPISGHRSVSWYQQTPGQGLQFLFEYFSETQRNKGNFPGRFSGRQFSNSRSEMNVSTLELGDSALYLCASSQGIDQPQHFGDGTRLSIL.

This CDR3 is CSASRRNQPQHF. CDR3 DNA: TGCAGTGCTAGTAGGCGCAATCAGCCCCAGCATTTT. The chain employs TRBV20-1 and TRBJ1-5; D remains unclear. The CDR3 runs to 12 residues. Germline values: CDR1 DFQATT, CDR2 SNEGSKA (reference sequence). Trimming removed 3 bases at V and 2 bases at J, with 5 bases between.

The CDR3 DNA reads as TGTGCCACCAGCAGAGACAGTGGCTATGGCTACACCTTC. It codes for CATSRDSGYGYTF. The genes are TRBV15 and TRBJ1-2; D unresolved. The CDR3 covers 13 residues. V gave up 0 bases and J gave up 4 bases, with 6 bases separating them. From germline, CDR1 is LNHNV and CDR2 YYDKDF (reference sequence).

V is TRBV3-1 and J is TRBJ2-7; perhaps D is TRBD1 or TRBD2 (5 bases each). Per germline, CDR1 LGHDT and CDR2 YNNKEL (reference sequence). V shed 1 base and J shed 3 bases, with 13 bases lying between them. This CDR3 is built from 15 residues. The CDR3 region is CASSQGRGRDYEQYF. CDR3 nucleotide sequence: TGTGCCAGCAGCCAAGGACGGGGACGGGACTACGAGCAGTACTTC.

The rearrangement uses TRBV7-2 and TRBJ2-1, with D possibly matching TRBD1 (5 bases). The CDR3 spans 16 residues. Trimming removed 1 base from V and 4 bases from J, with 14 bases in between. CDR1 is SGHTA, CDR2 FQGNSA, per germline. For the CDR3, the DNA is TGTGCCAGCAGCTTAGAGGGGTCAGCACTTTACAATGAGCAGTTCTTC. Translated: CASSLEGSALYNEQFF.

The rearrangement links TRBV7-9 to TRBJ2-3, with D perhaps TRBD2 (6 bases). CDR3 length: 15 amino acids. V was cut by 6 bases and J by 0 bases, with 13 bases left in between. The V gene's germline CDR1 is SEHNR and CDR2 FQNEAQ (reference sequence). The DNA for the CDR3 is TGTGCCAGCAGGTTTCCTGGGACTAGCACAGATACGCAGTATTTT. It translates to CASRFPGTSTDTQYF.

Here the CDR3 DNA reads TGTGCCAGCAGCCTATACCTGACTAGCGGGAGTAAGGATACGCAGTATTTT. Its translation is CASSLYLTSGSKDTQYF. This rearrangement joins TRBV3-1 to TRBJ2-3, with 12 bases aligning to TRBD2. CDR1 and CDR2 from the germline V gene are LGHDT and YNNKEL (reference sequence). The CDR3 has 17 amino acids. V dropped 4 bases and J dropped 6; count of bases not matched to a gene: 11.

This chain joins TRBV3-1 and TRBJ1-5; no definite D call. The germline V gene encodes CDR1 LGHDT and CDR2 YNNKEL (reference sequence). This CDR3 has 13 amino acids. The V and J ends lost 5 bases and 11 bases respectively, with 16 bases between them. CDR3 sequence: CASSGPAGQSQHF. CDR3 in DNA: TGTGCCAGCAGCGGACCCGCGGGCCAGTCCCAGCATTTT.

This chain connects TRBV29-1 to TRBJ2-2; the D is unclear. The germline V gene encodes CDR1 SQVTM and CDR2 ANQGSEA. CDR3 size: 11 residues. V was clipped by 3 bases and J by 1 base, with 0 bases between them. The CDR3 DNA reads TGCAGCGTTGAGAACACCGGGGAGCTGTTTTTT. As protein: CSVENTGELFF.

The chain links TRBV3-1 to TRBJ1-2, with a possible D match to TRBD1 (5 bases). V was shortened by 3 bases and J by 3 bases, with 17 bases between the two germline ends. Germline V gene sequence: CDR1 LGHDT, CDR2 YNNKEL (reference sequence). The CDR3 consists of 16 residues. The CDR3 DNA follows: TGTGCCAGCAGCCAGACTCCAGCAGGGCTCCACTATGGCTACACCTTC. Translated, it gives CASSQTPAGLHYGYTF.

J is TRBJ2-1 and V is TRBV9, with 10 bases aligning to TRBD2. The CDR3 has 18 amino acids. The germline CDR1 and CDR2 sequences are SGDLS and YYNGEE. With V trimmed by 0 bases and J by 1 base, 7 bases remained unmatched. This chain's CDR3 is CASSVGQGAGGSYNEQFF. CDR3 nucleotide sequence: TGTGCCAGCAGCGTAGGTCAGGGAGCGGGAGGGTCCTACAATGAGCAGTTCTTC. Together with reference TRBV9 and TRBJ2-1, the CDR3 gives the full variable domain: DSGVTQTPKHLITATGQRVTLRCSPRSGDLSVYWYQQSLDQGLQFLIQYYNGEERAKGNILERFSAQQFPDLHSELNLSSLELGDSALYFCASSVGQGAGGSYNEQFFGPGTRLTVL.

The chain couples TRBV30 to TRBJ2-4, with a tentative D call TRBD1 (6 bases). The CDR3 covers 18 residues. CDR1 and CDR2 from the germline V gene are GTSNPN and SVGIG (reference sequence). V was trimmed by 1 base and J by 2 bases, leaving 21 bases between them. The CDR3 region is CAWSARGHSLTSKNIQYF. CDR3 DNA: TGTGCCTGGAGTGCCAGGGGACATTCCCTAACATCCAAAAACATTCAGTACTTC.

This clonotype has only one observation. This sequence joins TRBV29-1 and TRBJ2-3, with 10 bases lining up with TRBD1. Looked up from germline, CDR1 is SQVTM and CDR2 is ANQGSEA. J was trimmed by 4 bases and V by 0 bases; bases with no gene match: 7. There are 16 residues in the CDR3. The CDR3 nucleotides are TGCAGCGTTGAAGATTTAAAGACAGGGGGCGCAGATACGCAGTATTTT. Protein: CSVEDLKTGGADTQYF.